This T cell receptor (beta chain) was identified in a study of esophageal squamous cell carcinoma under preoperative chemotherapy. Findings and limits, study-wide: After treatment, tumor-infiltrating lymphocytes apparently came partly from blood T cells. Peripheral T cells showed a significant TCR diversity increase after chemotherapy, unlike tumor-infiltrating lymphocytes.

In its sample, this clonotype ranks as medium-sized. Its antigen is not identified. Time point denoted: after preoperative PTX-NDP chemotherapy. TCRdb reanalysed the PCR reads using MiXCR and keeps one entry per CDR3 protein. The repertoire consists of roughly 18,000 distinct CDR3 sequences, with roughly 46% occurring once and the leading ten covering 25% to 30%. The clonotype originates from a human donor with esophageal squamous cell carcinoma. The donor label of this sample is uncertain. Sampling was done from a patient given preoperative chemotherapy.

Here the CDR3 DNA reads TGTGCCAGCAGTTTATCCCTGGGCGGGAGGACAGATACGCAGTATTTT. Translated: CASSLSLGGRTDTQYF. This chain joins TRBV27 and TRBJ2-3, with 8 bases aligning to TRBD2. This CDR3 is 16 amino acids long. Germline V gene lookup returns CDR1 MNHEY and CDR2 SMNVEV (reference sequence). Trimming at V came to 0 bases and at J to 3 bases, leaving 5 bases not matched to a gene.